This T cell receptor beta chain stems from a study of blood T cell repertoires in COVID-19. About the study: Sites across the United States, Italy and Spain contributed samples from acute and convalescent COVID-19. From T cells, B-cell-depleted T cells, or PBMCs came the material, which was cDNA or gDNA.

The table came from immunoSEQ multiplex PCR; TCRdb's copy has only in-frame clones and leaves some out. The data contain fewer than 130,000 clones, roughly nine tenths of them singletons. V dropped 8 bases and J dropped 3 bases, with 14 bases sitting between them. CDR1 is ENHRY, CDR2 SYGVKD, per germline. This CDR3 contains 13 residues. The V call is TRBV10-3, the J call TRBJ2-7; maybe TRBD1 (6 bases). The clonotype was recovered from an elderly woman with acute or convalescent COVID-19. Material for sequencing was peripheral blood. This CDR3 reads CAIGLYRDYEQYF. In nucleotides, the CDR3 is TGTGCCATCGGGTTGTACAGGGACTACGAGCAGTACTTC.